This is a list of T cell receptor beta chains from one sample in a study of blood T cells in healthy people across ages. TCRdb analysed the 5' RACE reads with MiXCR anew, one entry per CDR3 protein. Among 1.5 million to 2 million distinct CDR3 sequences listed, less than 50% were seen once. Sequencing was performed on blood. The source is a woman aged 40-49 years in good health. The CDR3 runs from the conserved cysteine through the conserved F or W. The D gene is left open where the match is weak. Size values are once, few and many counts, or a class for expanded clones, and some rows have none.

J gene | clone size | V gene | D gene | CDR3 protein | CDR3 DNA
TRBJ1-5 | NA | TRBV20-1 | TRBD1 | CSAEDRGGNQPQHF | TGCAGTGCCGAGGACAGGGGGGGCAATCAGCCCCAGCATTTT
TRBJ1-5 | NA | TRBV29-1 | NA | CSVAGFAGDQPQHF | TGCAGCGTTGCTGGTTTCGCAGGGGACCAGCCCCAGCATTTT
TRBJ2-1 | NA | TRBV6-5 | NA | CASSSWAEEFF | TGTGCCAGCAGTTCCTGGGCGGAGGAGTTCTTC
TRBJ2-1 | NA | TRBV7-2 | TRBD2 | CASSLMAGGAVTNEQFF | TGTGCCAGCAGCTTAATGGCCGGGGGGGCCGTCACGAATGAGCAGTTCTTC
TRBJ2-7 | many | TRBV4-3 | NA | CASSQDNKAGEQYF | TGCGCCAGCAGCCAAGATAATAAGGCGGGCGAGCAGTACTTC
TRBJ1-4 | NA | TRBV12-3/TRBV12-4 | NA | CASKSNSNEKLFF | TGTGCCAGCAAGTCCAATTCTAATGAAAAACTGTTTTTT
TRBJ2-3 | once | TRBV7-2 | NA | CASILDADTQYF | TGTGCCAGCATCTTAGACGCAGATACGCAGTATTTT
TRBJ2-1 | NA | TRBV7-9 | TRBD2 | CASRRLAGGYEQFF | TGTGCCAGCAGACGACTAGCGGGGGGCTATGAGCAGTTCTTC
TRBJ2-5 | NA | TRBV9 | NA | CASSVGQGGIWEQYF | TGTGCCAGCAGCGTAGGGCAGGGGGGGATTTGGGAGCAGTACTTC
TRBJ2-1 | NA | TRBV15 | TRBD2 | CATSRDRGGADEQFF | TGTGCCACCAGCAGAGATCGCGGGGGGGCCGATGAGCAGTTCTTC
TRBJ2-7 | few | TRBV4-3 | NA | CASSRGKGAYEQYF | TGCGCCAGCAGCCGCGGAAAGGGGGCCTACGAGCAGTACTTC
TRBJ2-7 | few | TRBV20-1 | TRBD1 | CSAPDRARSSYEQYF | TGCAGTGCACCGGACAGGGCACGAAGCTCCTACGAGCAGTACTTC
TRBJ2-3 | NA | TRBV5-5 | TRBD1 | CASSSPDRVSTDTQYF | TGTGCCAGCAGCTCCCCCGACAGGGTTAGCACAGATACGCAGTATTTT
TRBJ2-7 | NA | TRBV5-8 | NA | CASSLNPGPSSYEQYF | TGTGCCAGCAGCTTAAATCCGGGACCGAGCTCCTACGAGCAGTACTTC
TRBJ2-6 | many | TRBV10-3 | NA | CAISGGANVLTF | TGTGCCATCAGTGGTGGGGCCAACGTCCTGACTTTC
TRBJ2-3 | NA | TRBV4-2 | NA | CASSQGGSAALISTDTQYF | TGTGCCAGCAGCCAAGGGGGCAGCGCAGCACTTATTAGCACAGATACGCAGTATTTT
TRBJ2-5 | few | TRBV2 | NA | CASTDPRWETQYF | TGTGCCAGCACAGACCCCCGGTGGGAGACCCAGTACTTC
TRBJ2-3 | few | TRBV20-1 | TRBD2 | CSASGLDNMDTQYF | TGCAGTGCTAGCGGACTAGATAACATGGATACGCAGTATTTT
TRBJ1-5 | NA | TRBV6-5 | NA | CASHDRGQPQHF | TGTGCCAGCCACGACCGCGGGCAGCCCCAGCATTTT
TRBJ2-1 | NA | TRBV3-1 | TRBD2 | CTSSQDLRGGLPYNEQFF | TGTACCAGCAGCCAAGATCTTCGGGGGGGGCTCCCCTACAATGAGCAGTTCTTC
TRBJ1-2 | NA | TRBV6-1 | NA | CASTNRGAGDGYTF | TGTGCCAGCACTAACCGCGGGGCAGGGGATGGCTACACCTTC
TRBJ2-1 | NA | TRBV7-2 | NA | CASSLESGSHEQFF | TGTGCCAGCAGCTTAGAGAGTGGGTCCCATGAGCAGTTCTTC
TRBJ2-3 | NA | TRBV20-1 | TRBD2 | CSASNPPPRSGDSTDTQYF | TGCAGTGCTAGTAACCCACCCCCCCGAAGCGGGGATAGCACAGATACGCAGTATTTT
TRBJ2-1 | few | TRBV2 | NA | CAKQRGREYNEQFF | TGTGCCAAGCAGAGGGGCAGGGAATACAATGAGCAGTTCTTC
TRBJ2-1 | NA | TRBV6-2/TRBV6-3 | TRBD1 | CASRRDRAGVEQFF | TGTGCCAGCAGGCGGGACAGGGCGGGAGTCGAGCAGTTCTTC
TRBJ2-3 | NA | TRBV10-3 | NA | CAIGGQSTDTRYF | TGTGCCATCGGAGGGCAGTCGACAGATACGCGGTATTTT
TRBJ2-7 | many | TRBV6-1 | NA | CASSETAGSYEQYF | TGTGCCAGCAGTGAAACGGCGGGGTCCTACGAGCAGTACTTC
TRBJ1-2 | once | TRBV29-1 | NA | CSAPPGYTF | TGCAGCGCGCCCCCTGGCTACACCTTC
TRBJ1-1 | NA | TRBV19 | NA | CASSPDRRGTNTEAFF | TGTGCCAGTAGCCCTGACAGAAGGGGAACGAACACTGAAGCTTTCTTT
TRBJ2-5 | NA | TRBV6-2/TRBV6-3 | NA | CASTLGRVQETQYF | TGTGCCAGCACCCTGGGTAGGGTCCAAGAGACCCAGTACTTC
TRBJ2-3 | NA | TRBV7-2 | NA | CASSLAGFSDTQYF | TGTGCCAGCAGCTTGGCGGGGTTTTCAGATACGCAGTATTTT
TRBJ1-1 | NA | TRBV28 | TRBD1 | CASSIGGYRNTEAFF | TGTGCCAGCAGTATAGGGGGCTACAGGAACACTGAAGCTTTCTTT
TRBJ1-5 | once | TRBV6-2/TRBV6-3 | TRBD1 | CASRKQQGTYYSNQPQHF | TGTGCCAGCAGGAAACAACAGGGGACTTATTATAGCAATCAGCCCCAGCATTTT
TRBJ1-1 | many | TRBV25-1 | NA | CASSGGTEAFF | TGTGCCAGCAGCGGGGGGACTGAAGCTTTCTTT
TRBJ2-1 | NA | TRBV7-2 | NA | CASMLSVVSDEQFF | TGTGCCAGCATGTTGAGCGTAGTCTCGGATGAGCAGTTCTTC
TRBJ2-7 | NA | TRBV3-1 | NA | CASSSQEAGPPYEQYF | TGTGCCAGCAGCTCCCAGGAGGCGGGGCCCCCCTACGAGCAGTACTTC
TRBJ1-2 | NA | TRBV6-1 | TRBD1 | CASSEVIGSGGYGYTF | TGTGCCAGCAGTGAAGTCATCGGGTCAGGGGGCTATGGCTACACCTTC
TRBJ2-5 | NA | TRBV2 | NA | CASSGISDGNRLGETQYF | TGTGCCAGCAGTGGCATCTCGGACGGGAACAGGTTGGGGGAGACCCAGTACTTC
TRBJ2-7 | few | TRBV6-1 | NA | CASSETGEYEQYF | TGTGCCAGCAGTGAAACCGGGGAATACGAGCAGTACTTC
TRBJ2-1 | NA | TRBV12-3/TRBV12-4 | TRBD1 | CASSLGEDRVRMVEQFF | TGTGCCAGCAGTTTAGGGGAGGACAGGGTTAGGATGGTAGAGCAGTTCTTC
TRBJ1-2 | few | TRBV6-5 | NA | CASSYSSANGYTF | TGTGCCAGCAGTTACTCGTCCGCCAATGGCTACACCTTC
TRBJ2-7 | few | TRBV2 | TRBD1 | CASSPQTGDEQYF | TGTGCCAGCTCCCCGCAGACAGGGGACGAGCAGTACTTC
TRBJ2-1 | NA | TRBV5-1 | NA | CASSLAGDNNEQFF | TGCGCCAGCAGCTTGGCGGGGGACAACAATGAGCAGTTCTTC
TRBJ2-6 | once | TRBV7-2 | TRBD2 | CASSRGLATSGANVLTF | TGTGCCAGCAGCCGGGGACTAGCAACCTCTGGGGCCAACGTCCTGACTTTC
TRBJ2-3 | many | TRBV9 | TRBD2 | CASSVTGGSTDTQYF | TGTGCCAGCAGCGTAACGGGGGGGAGCACAGATACGCAGTATTTT
TRBJ1-1 | NA | TRBV9 | NA | CASSVDYSNTEAFF | TGTGCCAGCAGCGTAGATTACTCGAACACTGAAGCTTTCTTT
TRBJ1-2 | NA | TRBV24-1 | TRBD1 | CATRDRDSLYGYTF | TGTGCCACCAGAGACCGGGACAGCCTCTATGGCTACACCTTC
TRBJ1-1 | NA | TRBV29-1 | TRBD1 | CSSGQGETEAFF | TGCAGCTCGGGACAGGGGGAAACTGAAGCTTTCTTT
TRBJ1-2 | NA | TRBV6-6 | NA | CASSYSGGSDGGYTF | TGTGCCAGCAGTTACTCGGGGGGGTCGGACGGTGGCTACACCTTC
TRBJ2-4 | NA | TRBV20-1 | TRBD2 | CSASLTSGGGIQYF | TGCAGTGCTAGCTTGACTAGCGGGGGTGGCATTCAGTACTTC
TRBJ1-5 | NA | TRBV12-3/TRBV12-4 | TRBD1 | CASSFGTGEDQPQHF | TGTGCCAGCAGTTTTGGGACAGGGGAAGATCAGCCCCAGCATTTT
TRBJ2-5 | NA | TRBV10-3 | NA | CAISEFVSAETQYF | TGTGCCATCAGTGAGTTTGTTAGTGCAGAGACCCAGTACTTC